What follows are 32 T cell receptor beta chains derived from one specimen sequenced in a study of CD8+ T cells in alopecia areata. cDNA reverse transcribed from extracted RNA served as the sequencing template. Profiled with immunoSEQ multiplex PCR; TCRdb holds only in-frame clones, not every one. Here the sample spans some 56,000 clones, 96% being singletons. Source: CD8+ T cells sorted from blood, taken at week 0. The receptor source for this set is a human donor with alopecia areata.

This clone was seen a single time. This rearrangement joins TRBV11-3 to TRBJ2-2; D call uncertain. Germline values: CDR1 SGHNT, CDR2 YENEEA. The CDR3 runs 16 residues. Deletions cut 6 bases from V and 7 bases from J, with 21 bases between. CDR3 protein: CASRDSAATGIGELFF. The CDR3 nucleotides are TGTGCCAGCAGGGATTCGGCCGCTACTGGGATCGGGGAGCTGTTTTTT.

The V call is TRBV4-1, the J call TRBJ1-2; no reliable D call. This CDR3 has 14 residues. V lost 3 bases, J lost 5 bases, and 13 bases lay in between. Germline V gene data show CDR1 as MGHRA and CDR2 as YSYEKL. As DNA, the CDR3 is TGCGCCAGCAGCCAGGTCGGACGGGAGTATGGCTACACCTTC. This encodes CASSQVGREYGYTF.

The rearrangement joins TRBV6-5 to TRBJ2-3; D ambiguous. There are 15 residues in the CDR3. Trimming shortened V by 5 bases and J by 2 bases, and 14 bases separated the two germline ends. Germline assignment: CDR1 MNHEY and CDR2 SVGAGI. The CDR3 DNA is TGTGCCAGCAGTCTCTCCGAAGCAAACACAGATACGCAGTATTTT. It encodes CASSLSEANTDTQYF.

The J gene is TRBJ2-7, the V gene TRBV11-1; perhaps TRBD1 as D (6 bases). The CDR3 spans 15 residues. Trimming left V 4 bases short and J 7 bases short, with 20 bases between. Germline assignment: CDR1 SGHAT and CDR2 FQDESV (reference sequence). In nucleotides, the CDR3 is TGTGCCAGCAGCTCCCAGGGGCAGGGATTAGAAGAGCAGTACTTC. This codes for CASSSQGQGLEEQYF.

V usage is TRBV7-9 and J usage is TRBJ1-6; no definite D call. The CDR3 length is 14 residues. Looked up from germline, CDR1 is SEHNR and CDR2 is FQNEAQ (reference sequence). Trimming left V 2 bases short and J 6 bases short, with 8 bases between. The CDR3 is CASSLPGVNSPLHF. DNA of the CDR3: TGTGCCAGCAGCTTACCCGGGGTTAATTCACCCCTCCACTTT. Supplemented by reference TRBV7-9 and TRBJ1-6, the full variable domain reads DTGVSQNPRHKITKRGQNVTFRCDPISEHNRLYWYRQTLGQGPEFLTYFQNEAQLEKSRLLSDRFSAERPKGSFSTLEIQRTEQGDSAMYLCASSLPGVNSPLHFGNGTRLTVT.

DNA of the CDR3: TGTGCCAGCAGCTACGGGACAGGGGCCCATGGTCCCTACGAGCAGTACTTC. Encoded protein: CASSYGTGAHGPYEQYF. The V and J genes are TRBV5-6 and TRBJ2-7, with 10 nucleotides matching TRBD1. The CDR3 extends over 17 amino acids. Germline V gene lookup returns CDR1 SGHDT and CDR2 YYEEEE. Trimming took 3 bases from V and 2 from J; bases not matched to a gene: 11.

This clone appeared a single time. The chain employs TRBV4-3 and TRBJ2-1; 7 nucleotides align to TRBD2. The V segment lost 0 bases and the J segment 3 bases; nucleotides outside the gene matches: 8. The germline CDR1 and CDR2 sequences are LGHNA and YSLEER. The CDR3 totals 17 residues. CDR3 coding DNA: TGCGCCAGCAGCCAAGATCGGGCTAGCGGCAGCTACAATGAGCAGTTCTTC. Protein: CASSQDRASGSYNEQFF.

This chain links TRBV29-1 with TRBJ2-1; D is undetermined. The CDR3 has 12 residues. Per the germline V gene, CDR1 is SQVTM and CDR2 is ANQGSEA. Trimming shortened V by 6 bases and J by 8 bases, and 14 bases separated the two germline ends. CDR3 sequence reads: CSVLFSDYEQFF. The CDR3 DNA follows: TGCAGCGTCTTGTTCTCGGATTATGAGCAGTTCTTC.

This clone has just one count. J is TRBJ2-1 and V is TRBV7-9; possibly TRBD1 or TRBD2 for D (6 bases each). V was cut by 3 bases and J by 8 bases, with 14 bases left in between. The CDR3 has 14 amino acids. In germline, CDR1 is SEHNR, CDR2 FQNEAQ (reference sequence). The DNA for the CDR3 is TGTGCCAGCAGCTTGAGGGGGGAAGCCGATGAGCAGTTCTTC. This translates into CASSLRGEADEQFF.

J is TRBJ1-1 and V is TRBV10-3, with unresolved D. V lost 6 bases and J 5 bases, leaving 16 bases between the germline ends. The CDR3 spans 14 residues. Per germline, CDR1 ENHRY and CDR2 SYGVKD. DNA of the CDR3: TGTGCCATCAGCCCTAATCTTCAGGAAACTGAAGCTTTCTTT. Translation: CAISPNLQETEAFF.

The J gene is TRBJ2-7, the V gene TRBV2, with a tentative D call TRBD2 (6 bases). This CDR3 is 10 amino acids long. The V end lost 6 bases, the J end lost 11 bases, and 11 bases lay between the germline ends. Per germline, CDR1 SNHLY and CDR2 FYNNEI. The CDR3 loop is CASSTSTEYF. CDR3 nucleotides: TGTGCCAGCAGCACTAGCACCGAGTACTTC.

The chain joins TRBV29-1 to TRBJ1-2; 8 nucleotides agree with TRBD1. The CDR3 consists of 15 residues. In germline, CDR1 is SQVTM, CDR2 ANQGSEA. The ends lost 0 bases at V and 3 bases at J; junction bases unmatched: 6. DNA for the CDR3: TGCAGCGTTGAAGATAATACGGGACAGGACTATGGCTACACCTTC. Protein sequence: CSVEDNTGQDYGYTF.

The rearrangement joins TRBV30 to TRBJ2-2; no firm D call. This CDR3 has 12 amino acids. Germline CDR1 GTSNPN, CDR2 SVGIG (reference sequence). V was pared by 3 bases and J by 4 bases, with 6 bases between. This CDR3 is CAWSPFTGELFF. CDR3 in DNA: TGTGCCTGGAGCCCTTTCACCGGGGAGCTGTTTTTT. Using reference TRBV30 and TRBJ2-2 for the parts outside the CDR3, the full variable domain is SQTIHQWPATLVQPVGSPLSLECTVEGTSNPNLYWYRQAAGRGLQLLFYSVGIGQISSEVPQNLSASRPQDRQFILSSKKLLLSDSGFYLCAWSPFTGELFFGEGSRLTVL.

The chain has TRBV5-6 and TRBJ2-1, with D tentatively TRBD2 (7 bases). V lost 6 bases, J lost 2 bases, and 15 bases lay in between. This CDR3 is built from 15 residues. Germline V gives CDR1 SGHDT, CDR2 YYEEEE. The CDR3 loop reads CASTGGGKAYNEQFF. The CDR3 DNA reads as TGTGCCAGCACCGGCGGGGGCAAGGCCTACAATGAGCAGTTCTTC.

The rearrangement joins TRBV5-6 to TRBJ1-2; 8 positions agree with TRBD1. There are 15 residues in the CDR3. V was pared by 0 bases and J by 6 bases, with 7 bases of the junction left unmatched. CDR1 and CDR2 from the germline V gene are SGHDT and YYEEEE. CDR3 loop: CASSLARTGPHGYTF. DNA of the CDR3: TGTGCCAGCAGCTTGGCAAGGACAGGGCCTCATGGCTACACCTTC.

This chain uses TRBV29-1 with TRBJ2-1; 10 positions agree with TRBD2. After removal of 4 bases from V and 2 bases from J, the junction contained 5 bases not matched to a gene. Germline loops: CDR1 SQVTM, CDR2 ANQGSEA. There are 15 residues in the CDR3. In DNA, the CDR3 is TGCAGCGTTGTGGTAGCGGGGGGCCCCTACAATGAGCAGTTCTTC. This gives the protein CSVVVAGGPYNEQFF.

This chain joins TRBV7-9 and TRBJ2-7; D remains ambiguous. The CDR3 spans 11 residues. Trimming removed 5 bases from V and 1 base from J, with 3 bases in between. Per germline, CDR1 SEHNR and CDR2 FQNEAQ (reference sequence). The CDR3 loop reads CASSRSYEQYF. CDR3 in DNA: TGTGCCAGCAGCCGTTCCTACGAGCAGTACTTC.

The chain couples TRBV5-6 to TRBJ2-5, with 8 bases aligning to TRBD1. The V and J ends lost 4 bases and 5 bases, in that order; junction bases with no gene match: 10. CDR1 and CDR2 from the germline V gene are SGHDT and YYEEEE. There are 15 residues in the CDR3. CDR3 sequence reads: CASSLQDRVSETQYF. In nucleotides, the CDR3 is TGTGCCAGCAGCCTACAGGACAGGGTGTCGGAGACCCAGTACTTC.

The chain carries TRBV29-1 and TRBJ1-1; 8 bases map to TRBD1. The germline V gene has CDR1 SQVTM and CDR2 ANQGSEA. This CDR3 is 15 amino acids long. J lost 2 bases, V lost 2 bases, and 7 bases had no gene match. The CDR3 is CSVELAGGGNTEAFF. CDR3 nucleotide sequence: TGCAGCGTTGAATTAGCAGGGGGCGGTAACACTGAAGCTTTCTTT.

As for this clone: This CDR3 is also generated by other DNA sequences in the sample. This rearrangement joins TRBV5-6 to TRBJ2-7, with D unresolved. This CDR3 contains 11 residues. From germline, CDR1 is SGHDT and CDR2 YYEEEE. Trimming cost V 3 bases and J 3 bases, with 4 bases left between them. The CDR3 coding sequence is TGTGCCAGCAGCTCGGGCTACGAGCAGTACTTC. Protein sequence: CASSSGYEQYF. Looking up the rest from reference TRBV5-6 and TRBJ2-7 gives the full variable domain: DAGVTQSPTHLIKTRGQQVTLRCSPKSGHDTVSWYQQALGQGPQFIFQYYEEEERQRGNFPDRFSGHQFPNYSSELNVNALLLGDSALYLCASSSGYEQYFGPGTRLTVT.

This chain connects TRBV9 to TRBJ2-7; TRBD1 agrees at 7 bases. Germline values: CDR1 SGDLS, CDR2 YYNGEE. V gave up 4 bases and J gave up 5 bases; unmatched junction bases: 9. The CDR3 covers 14 residues. The CDR3 reads CASSPRQGVNEQYF. The CDR3 DNA reads as TGTGCCAGCAGCCCCCGACAGGGAGTCAACGAGCAGTACTTC.

The count of this clone is one. The rearrangement links TRBV7-9 to TRBJ2-1; D not certain. The germline V gene has CDR1 SEHNR and CDR2 FQNEAQ (reference sequence). V was clipped by 4 bases and J by 7 bases, with 8 bases between them. This CDR3 is 12 amino acids long. CDR3 bases: TGTGCCAGCAGCTCGACCTCAAATGAGCAGTTCTTC. This codes for CASSSTSNEQFF.

This sequence joins TRBV2 and TRBJ2-1; 12 bases are shared with TRBD2. The ends lost 5 bases at V and 2 bases at J; junction bases unmatched: 7. The CDR3 is 17 amino acids. Germline CDR1 reads SNHLY; CDR2 reads FYNNEI. DNA of the CDR3: TGTGCCAGCAGTCAGACTAGCGGGGGCATCACCTACAATGAGCAGTTCTTC. As protein: CASSQTSGGITYNEQFF.

This clone was seen a single time. This rearrangement joins TRBV14 to TRBJ2-1; 7 bases map to TRBD1. The J segment lost 7 bases and the V segment lost 0 bases, leaving 15 bases of the junction unmatched. The CDR3 has 18 amino acids. Germline-derived CDR1 and CDR2 are SGHDN and FVKESK. The CDR3: CASSQDQVKQGRENEQFF. The CDR3 DNA follows: TGTGCCAGCAGCCAAGATCAAGTTAAACAGGGGCGAGAGAATGAGCAGTTCTTC.

The chain joins TRBV4-3 to TRBJ2-5; possibly TRBD2 for D (5 bases). The CDR3 loop spans 13 amino acids. Germline CDR1 LGHNA, CDR2 YSLEER. Trimming left V 3 bases short and J 4 bases short, with 9 bases between. This chain's CDR3 is CASSHLEGETQYF. Written as DNA, the CDR3 is TGCGCCAGCAGCCACCTCGAGGGAGAGACCCAGTACTTC.

The V and J genes are TRBV27 and TRBJ2-7; TRBD2 matches at 11 bases. This CDR3 is 15 amino acids long. The ends lost 1 base at V and 5 bases at J; junction bases unmatched: 4. The germline CDR1 and CDR2 sequences are MNHEY and SMNVEV (reference sequence). The CDR3 DNA reads as TGTGCCAGCAGTTTATATAGCGGGGGGGCCCACGAGCAGTACTTC. Residues: CASSLYSGGAHEQYF.

The chain combines TRBV23-1 with TRBJ2-7; TRBD2 might be the D (6 bases). TRBV23-1 is an ORF for which the function is uncertain. The CDR3 has 15 residues. V was pared by 3 bases and J by 4 bases, with 16 bases between. CDR3 nucleotide sequence: TGCGCCAGCAGTCATTGCTCCGGGACTTCTTACGAGCAGTACTTC. It translates to CASSHCSGTSYEQYF.

The rearrangement uses TRBV7-9 and TRBJ2-1; D is perhaps TRBD1 (5 bases). The CDR3 has 16 residues. Trimming left V 5 bases short and J 7 bases short, with 21 bases between. The germline V gene has CDR1 SEHNR and CDR2 FQNEAQ (reference sequence). DNA for the CDR3: TGTGCCAGCAGCCAACCCCCCAGGGAAGGTGGGAATGAGCAGTTCTTC. Translation gives CASSQPPREGGNEQFF.

The chain has TRBV18 and TRBJ2-7; no clear D. The germline gives CDR1 KGHSH, CDR2 LQKENI. The CDR3 loop spans 16 amino acids. V was cut by 6 bases and J by 0 bases, with 18 bases left in between. CDR3 residues: CASSATFGRSSYEQYF. The CDR3 nucleotides are TGTGCCAGCTCGGCCACCTTCGGCCGTTCCTCCTACGAGCAGTACTTC.

This chain links TRBV14 with TRBJ2-5, with D possibly being TRBD1 (6 bases). V lost 3 bases, J lost 5 bases, and 16 bases lay in between. This CDR3 has 15 residues. Germline CDR1 and CDR2: SGHDN and FVKESK. The DNA of the CDR3 is TGTGCCAGCAGCCACCGGGACAATTTCGTGGAGACCCAGTACTTC. It is translated as CASSHRDNFVETQYF.

V usage is TRBV21-1 and J usage is TRBJ2-5. TRBV21-1 is designated a pseudogene. The CDR3 has 10 amino acids. The CDR3 bases are TGTGCCAGCAGCAATGAGACCCAGTACTTC. Encoded protein: CASSNETQYF.

This chain connects TRBV13 to TRBJ2-7, with 7 bases lining up with TRBD1. With V trimmed by 5 bases and J by 0 bases, 7 bases remained unmatched. This CDR3 is built from 15 residues. Germline V gene lookup returns CDR1 PRHDT and CDR2 FYEKMQ (reference sequence). The CDR3, as DNA: TGTGCCAGCAGCACGGACAGGAGCAGCTCCTACGAGCAGTACTTC. Translated, it gives CASSTDRSSSYEQYF.